This TCR beta chain was sequenced in a study of patients and donors after allogeneic stem cell transplantation. CDR3 length equals 14 residues. The germline V gene encodes CDR1 SGHVS and CDR2 FNYEAQ. Deletions cut 5 bases from V and 7 bases from J, with 17 bases between. TCRdb used MiXCR to reprocess the RT-PCR reads, holding one entry per CDR3 protein. The data show 160,000 or so distinct CDR3 sequences, about 24% seen once. The clonotype originates from a human donor who was either an allogeneic HSCT recipient or a stem cell or donor lymphocyte infusion donor (not recorded which). It is not recorded whose cells these are; they may come from a transplant donor. V and J are TRBV7-6 and TRBJ1-1; D not certain. Sequenced material: blood, either unsorted or a sorted T cell fraction (not recorded which). For the CDR3, the DNA is TGTGCCAGCAGCCCGCCGTTCAGGCCCGGTGAAGCTTTCTTT. Protein: CASSPPFRPGEAFF. Filled out from reference TRBV7-6 and TRBJ1-1, the complete variable domain reads GAGVSQSPRYKVTKRGQDVALRCDPISGHVSLYWYRQALGQGPEFLTYFNYEAQQDKSGLPNDRFSAERPEGSISTLTIQRTEQRDSAMYRCASSPPFRPGEAFFGQGTRLTVV.